This TCR beta chain was sequenced during a study of siplizumab effects on memory and regulatory T cells. About this clone itself: Its antigen remains unknown.

Study observations and caveats: A mean of about 62% of mappable alloreactive CD4+ clones were Treg-derived with siplizumab, compared with about 30% in controls.

Clones were sequenced by immunoSEQ multiplex PCR, and TCRdb holds only the in-frame ones, with some missing. This sample carries 94,000 or so clones, 95% to 97% of them seen once, and the ten largest clones take approximately 0.031%. Germline V gives CDR1 LGHNA, CDR2 YSLEER. With 0 bases clipped from V and 7 bases from J, the junction kept 4 bases outside the gene matches. The CDR3 extends over 16 amino acids. The TCR originated in a human donor in good health. The chain joins TRBV4-3 to TRBJ2-2; 11 nucleotides agree with TRBD1. The sequenced sample consisted of naive CD4+ T cells sorted from blood. The CDR3 DNA reads TGCGCCAGCAGCCAAGATCAGGGACAGGGGGGCGGGGAGCTGTTTTTT. Its translation is CASSQDQGQGGGELFF.